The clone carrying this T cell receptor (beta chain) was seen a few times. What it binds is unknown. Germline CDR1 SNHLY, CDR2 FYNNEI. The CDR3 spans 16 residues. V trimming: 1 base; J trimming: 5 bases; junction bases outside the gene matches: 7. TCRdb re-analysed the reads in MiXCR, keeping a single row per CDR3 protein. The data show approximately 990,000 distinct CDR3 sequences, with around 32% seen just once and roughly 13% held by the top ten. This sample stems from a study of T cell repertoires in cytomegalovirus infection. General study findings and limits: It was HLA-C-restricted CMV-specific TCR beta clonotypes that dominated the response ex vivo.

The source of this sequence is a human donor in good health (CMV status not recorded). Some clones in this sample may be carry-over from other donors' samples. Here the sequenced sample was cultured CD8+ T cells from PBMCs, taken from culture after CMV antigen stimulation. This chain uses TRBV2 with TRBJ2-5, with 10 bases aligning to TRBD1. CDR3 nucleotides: TGTGCCAGCAGTGAAGATGAGACAGGGGGCGGCGAGACCCAGTACTTC. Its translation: CASSEDETGGGETQYF.